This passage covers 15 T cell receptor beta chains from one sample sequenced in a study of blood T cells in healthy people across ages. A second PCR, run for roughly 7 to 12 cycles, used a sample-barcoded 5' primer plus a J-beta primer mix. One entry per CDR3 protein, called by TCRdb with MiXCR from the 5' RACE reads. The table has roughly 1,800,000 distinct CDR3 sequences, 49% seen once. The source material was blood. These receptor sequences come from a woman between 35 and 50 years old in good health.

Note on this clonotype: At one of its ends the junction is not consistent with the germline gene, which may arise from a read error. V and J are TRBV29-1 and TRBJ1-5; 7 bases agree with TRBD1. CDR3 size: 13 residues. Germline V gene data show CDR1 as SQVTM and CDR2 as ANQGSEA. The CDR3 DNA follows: TGCAGCGTTGACGTAGGGGGCAATCAGCTCCAGCATTTT. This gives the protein CSVDVGGNQLQHF.

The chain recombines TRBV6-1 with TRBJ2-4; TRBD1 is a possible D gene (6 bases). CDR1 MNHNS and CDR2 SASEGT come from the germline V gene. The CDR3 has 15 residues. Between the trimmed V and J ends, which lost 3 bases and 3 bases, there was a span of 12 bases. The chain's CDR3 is CASSDGQPHKNIQYF. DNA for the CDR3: TGTGCCAGCAGTGACGGACAGCCTCACAAAAACATTCAGTACTTC.

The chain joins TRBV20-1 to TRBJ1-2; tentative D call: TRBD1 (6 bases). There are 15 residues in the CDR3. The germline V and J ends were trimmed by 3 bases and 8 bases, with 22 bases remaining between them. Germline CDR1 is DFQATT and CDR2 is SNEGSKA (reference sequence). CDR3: CSARVLLYREKGYTF. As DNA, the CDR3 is TGCAGTGCTAGGGTCCTACTGTACAGGGAAAAGGGCTACACCTTC.

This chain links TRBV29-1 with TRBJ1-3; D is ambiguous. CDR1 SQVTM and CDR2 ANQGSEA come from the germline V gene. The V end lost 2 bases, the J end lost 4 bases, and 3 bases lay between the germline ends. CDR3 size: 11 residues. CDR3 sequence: CSVELGNTIYF. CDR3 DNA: TGCAGCGTTGAACTCGGAAACACCATATATTTT.

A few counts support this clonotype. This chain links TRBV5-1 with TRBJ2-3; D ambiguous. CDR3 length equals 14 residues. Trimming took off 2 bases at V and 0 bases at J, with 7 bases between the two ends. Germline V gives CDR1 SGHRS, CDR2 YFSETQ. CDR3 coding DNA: TGCGCCAGCAGCTTTGAACTCAGCACAGATACGCAGTATTTT. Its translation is CASSFELSTDTQYF.

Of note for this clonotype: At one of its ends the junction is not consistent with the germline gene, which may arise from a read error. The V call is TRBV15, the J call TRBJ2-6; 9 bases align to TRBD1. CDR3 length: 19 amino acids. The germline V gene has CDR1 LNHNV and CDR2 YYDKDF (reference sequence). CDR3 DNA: TGTGCCGCCAGCAGACAGGACAGGGGCCCGATCTCTGGGGCCAACGTCCTGACTTTC. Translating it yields CAASRQDRGPISGANVLTF.

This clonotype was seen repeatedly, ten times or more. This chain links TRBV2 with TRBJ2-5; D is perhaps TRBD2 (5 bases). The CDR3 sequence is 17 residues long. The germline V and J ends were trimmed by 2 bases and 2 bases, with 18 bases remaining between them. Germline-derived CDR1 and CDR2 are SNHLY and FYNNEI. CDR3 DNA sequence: TGTGCCAGCAGTGAACTGGAGGCAGTACCCCTACAAGAGACCCAGTACTTC. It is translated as CASSELEAVPLQETQYF.

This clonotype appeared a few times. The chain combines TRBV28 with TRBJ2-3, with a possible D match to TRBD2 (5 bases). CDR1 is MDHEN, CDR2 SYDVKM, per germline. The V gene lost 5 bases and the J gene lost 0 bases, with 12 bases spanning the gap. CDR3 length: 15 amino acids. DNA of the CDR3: TGTGCCAGCAGTGGAGGAATAGTGAGCACAGATACGCAGTATTTT. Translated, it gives CASSGGIVSTDTQYF.

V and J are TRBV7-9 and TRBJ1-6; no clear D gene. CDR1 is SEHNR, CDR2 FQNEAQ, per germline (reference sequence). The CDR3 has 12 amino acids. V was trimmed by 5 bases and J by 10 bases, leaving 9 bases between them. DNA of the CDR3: TGTGCCAGCAGCCCGGATGCATCACCCCTCCACTTT. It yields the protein CASSPDASPLHF. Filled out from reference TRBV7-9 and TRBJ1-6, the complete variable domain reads DTGVSQNPRHKITKRGQNVTFRCDPISEHNRLYWYRQTLGQGPEFLTYFQNEAQLEKSRLLSDRFSAERPKGSFSTLEIQRTEQGDSAMYLCASSPDASPLHFGNGTRLTVT.

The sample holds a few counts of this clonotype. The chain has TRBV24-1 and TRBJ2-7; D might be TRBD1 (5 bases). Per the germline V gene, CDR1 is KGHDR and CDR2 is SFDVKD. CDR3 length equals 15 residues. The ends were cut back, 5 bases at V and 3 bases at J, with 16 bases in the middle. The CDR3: CATSGAKRGNYEQYF. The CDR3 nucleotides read TGTGCCACCAGTGGTGCCAAAAGGGGAAACTACGAGCAGTACTTC.

The CDR3 loop reads CATSDPGLGHTQYF. The DNA for the CDR3 is TGTGCCACCAGTGATCCAGGACTGGGTCATACGCAGTATTTT. This chain connects TRBV24-1 to TRBJ2-3; TRBD2 is a possible D gene (5 bases). V lost 3 bases to trimming and J lost 7 bases, with 13 bases between them. From germline, CDR1 is KGHDR and CDR2 SFDVKD. The length of the CDR3 is 14 residues.

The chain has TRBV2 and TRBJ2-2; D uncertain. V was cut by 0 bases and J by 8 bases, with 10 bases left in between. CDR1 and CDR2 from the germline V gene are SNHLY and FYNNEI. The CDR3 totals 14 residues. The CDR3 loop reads CASSEALRSGELFF. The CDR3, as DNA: TGTGCCAGCAGTGAAGCGCTTCGGTCTGGGGAGCTGTTTTTT.

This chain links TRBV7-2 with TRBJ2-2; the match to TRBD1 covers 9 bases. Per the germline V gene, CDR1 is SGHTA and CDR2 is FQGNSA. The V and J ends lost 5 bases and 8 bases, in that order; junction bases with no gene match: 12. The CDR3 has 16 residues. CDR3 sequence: CASSRTGTGRFGELFF. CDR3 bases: TGTGCCAGCAGCCGTACCGGGACAGGGCGCTTTGGGGAGCTGTTTTTT.

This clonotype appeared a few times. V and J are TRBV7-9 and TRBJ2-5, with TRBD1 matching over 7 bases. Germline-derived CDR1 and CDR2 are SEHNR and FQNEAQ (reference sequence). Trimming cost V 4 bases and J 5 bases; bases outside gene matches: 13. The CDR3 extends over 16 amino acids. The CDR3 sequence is CASSWRQGRTGETQYF. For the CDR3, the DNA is TGTGCCAGCAGCTGGCGACAGGGTAGAACGGGGGAGACCCAGTACTTC.

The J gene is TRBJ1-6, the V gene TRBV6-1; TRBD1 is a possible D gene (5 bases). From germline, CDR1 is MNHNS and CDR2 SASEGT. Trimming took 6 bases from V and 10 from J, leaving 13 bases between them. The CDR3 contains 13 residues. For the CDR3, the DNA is TGTGCCAGCAGCCGGGACTCAGGGTCACCCCTCCACTTT. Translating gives CASSRDSGSPLHF.